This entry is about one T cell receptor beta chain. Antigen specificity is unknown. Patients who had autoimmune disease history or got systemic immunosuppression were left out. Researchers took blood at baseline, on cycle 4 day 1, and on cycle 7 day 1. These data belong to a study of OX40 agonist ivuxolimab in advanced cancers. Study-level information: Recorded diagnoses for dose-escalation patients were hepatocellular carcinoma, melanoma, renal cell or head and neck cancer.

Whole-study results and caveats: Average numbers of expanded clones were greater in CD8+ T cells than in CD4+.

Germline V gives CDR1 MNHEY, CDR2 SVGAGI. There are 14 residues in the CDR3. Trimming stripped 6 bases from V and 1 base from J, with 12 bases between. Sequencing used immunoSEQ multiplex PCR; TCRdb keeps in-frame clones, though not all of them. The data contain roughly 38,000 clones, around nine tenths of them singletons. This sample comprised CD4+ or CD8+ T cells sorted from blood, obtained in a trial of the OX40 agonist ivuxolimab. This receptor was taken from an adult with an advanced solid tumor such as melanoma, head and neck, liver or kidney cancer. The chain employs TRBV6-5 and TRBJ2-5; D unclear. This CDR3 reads CASREGPSQETQYF. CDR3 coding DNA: TGTGCCAGCAGAGAAGGACCGAGCCAAGAGACCCAGTACTTC.